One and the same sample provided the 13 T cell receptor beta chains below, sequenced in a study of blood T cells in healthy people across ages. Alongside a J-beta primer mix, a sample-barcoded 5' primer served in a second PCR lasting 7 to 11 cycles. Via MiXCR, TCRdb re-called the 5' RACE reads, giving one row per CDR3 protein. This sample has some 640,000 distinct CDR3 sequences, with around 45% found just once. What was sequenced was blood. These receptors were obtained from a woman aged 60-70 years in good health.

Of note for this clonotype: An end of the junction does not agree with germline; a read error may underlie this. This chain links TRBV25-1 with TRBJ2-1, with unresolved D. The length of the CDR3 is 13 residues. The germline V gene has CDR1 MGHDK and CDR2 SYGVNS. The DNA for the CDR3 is TGTGCCAGCAGTGAAATTATGCTGGCTGAGCAGTTCTTT. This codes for CASSEIMLAEQFF. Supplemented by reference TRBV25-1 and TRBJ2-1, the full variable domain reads EADIYQTPRYLVIGTGKKITLECSQTMGHDKMYWYQQDPGMELHLIHYSYGVNSTEKGDLSSESTVSRIRTEHFPLTLESARPSHTSQYLCASSEIMLAEQFFGPGTRLTVL.

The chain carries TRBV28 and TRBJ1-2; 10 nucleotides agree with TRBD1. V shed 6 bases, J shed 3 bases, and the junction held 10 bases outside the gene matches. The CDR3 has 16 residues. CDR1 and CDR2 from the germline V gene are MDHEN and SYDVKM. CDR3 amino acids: CASSGPGTGVDYGYTF. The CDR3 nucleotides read TGTGCCAGCAGCGGGCCGGGGACAGGGGTCGACTATGGCTACACCTTC.

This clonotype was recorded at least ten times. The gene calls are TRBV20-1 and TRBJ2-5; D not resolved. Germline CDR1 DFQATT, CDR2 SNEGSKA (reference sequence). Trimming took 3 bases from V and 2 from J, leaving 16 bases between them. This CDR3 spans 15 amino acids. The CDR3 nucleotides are TGCAGTGCTAGTACGGATTCCCTCCTTCAAGAGACCCAGTACTTC. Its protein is CSASTDSLLQETQYF.

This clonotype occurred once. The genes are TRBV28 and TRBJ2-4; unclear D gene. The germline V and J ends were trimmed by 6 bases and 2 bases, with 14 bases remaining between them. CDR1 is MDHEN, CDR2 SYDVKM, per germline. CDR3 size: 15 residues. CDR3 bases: TGTGCCAGCAGCCCACCGGGCCAGTCCAAAAACATTCAGTACTTC. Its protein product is CASSPPGQSKNIQYF.

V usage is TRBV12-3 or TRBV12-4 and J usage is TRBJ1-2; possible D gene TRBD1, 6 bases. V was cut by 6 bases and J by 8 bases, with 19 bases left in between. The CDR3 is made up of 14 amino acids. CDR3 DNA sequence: TGTGCCAGCAGGGGAACGAAAGGGGGGCTGGGCTACACCTTC. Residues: CASRGTKGGLGYTF.

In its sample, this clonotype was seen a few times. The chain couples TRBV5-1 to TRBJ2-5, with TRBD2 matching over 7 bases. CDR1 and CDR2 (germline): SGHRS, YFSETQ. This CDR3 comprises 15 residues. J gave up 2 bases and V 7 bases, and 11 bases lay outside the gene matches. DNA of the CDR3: TGCGCCAGCCACCTTCGACCGGGGGGACAAGAGACCCAGTACTTC. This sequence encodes CASHLRPGGQETQYF. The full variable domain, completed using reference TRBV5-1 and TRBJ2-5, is KAGVTQTPRYLIKTRGQQVTLSCSPISGHRSVSWYQQTPGQGLQFLFEYFSETQRNKGNFPGRFSGRQFSNSRSEMNVSTLELGDSALYLCASHLRPGGQETQYFGPGTRLLVL.

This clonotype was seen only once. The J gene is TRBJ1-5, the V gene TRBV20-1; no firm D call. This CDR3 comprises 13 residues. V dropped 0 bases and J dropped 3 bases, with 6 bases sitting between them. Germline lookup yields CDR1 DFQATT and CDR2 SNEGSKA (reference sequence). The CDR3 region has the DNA TGCAGTGCTAGAGACCCGACCAATCAGCCCCAGCATTTT. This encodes CSARDPTNQPQHF.

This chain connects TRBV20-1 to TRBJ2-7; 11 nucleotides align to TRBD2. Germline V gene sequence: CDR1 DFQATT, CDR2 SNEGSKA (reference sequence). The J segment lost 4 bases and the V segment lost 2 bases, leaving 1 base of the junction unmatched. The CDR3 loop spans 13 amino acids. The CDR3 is CSARRTSGYEQYF. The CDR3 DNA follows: TGCAGTGCTAGAAGGACTAGCGGGTACGAGCAGTACTTC.

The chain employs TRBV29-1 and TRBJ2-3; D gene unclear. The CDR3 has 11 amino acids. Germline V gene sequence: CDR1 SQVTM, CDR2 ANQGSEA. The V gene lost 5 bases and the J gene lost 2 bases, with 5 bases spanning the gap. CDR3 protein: CSVTPTDTQYF. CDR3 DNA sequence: TGCAGCGTTACACCCACAGATACGCAGTATTTT.

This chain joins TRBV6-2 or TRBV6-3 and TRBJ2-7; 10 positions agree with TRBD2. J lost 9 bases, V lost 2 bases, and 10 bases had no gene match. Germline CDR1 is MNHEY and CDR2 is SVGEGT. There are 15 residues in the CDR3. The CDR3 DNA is TGTGCCAGCAGTTACCCCACTAGCGGGAATATCCGGCAGTACTTC. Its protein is CASSYPTSGNIRQYF.

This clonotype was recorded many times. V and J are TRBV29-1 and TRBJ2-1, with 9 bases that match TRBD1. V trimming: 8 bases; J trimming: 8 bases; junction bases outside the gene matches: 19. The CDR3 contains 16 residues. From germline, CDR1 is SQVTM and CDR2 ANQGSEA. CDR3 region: CSLRPDEGTGRHEQFF. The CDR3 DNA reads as TGCAGCCTCCGCCCCGACGAAGGGACAGGGAGGCATGAGCAGTTCTTC.

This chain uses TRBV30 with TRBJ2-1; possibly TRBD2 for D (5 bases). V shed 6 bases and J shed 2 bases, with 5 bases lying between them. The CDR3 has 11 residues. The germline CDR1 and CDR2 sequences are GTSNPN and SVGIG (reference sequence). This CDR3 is CACGAYNEQFF. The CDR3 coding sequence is TGTGCCTGCGGGGCCTACAATGAGCAGTTCTTC.

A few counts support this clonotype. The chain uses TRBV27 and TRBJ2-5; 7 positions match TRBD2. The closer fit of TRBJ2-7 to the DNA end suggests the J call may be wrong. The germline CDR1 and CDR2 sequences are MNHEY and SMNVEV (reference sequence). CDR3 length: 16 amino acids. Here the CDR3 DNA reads TGTGCCAGCAGTACAAAAGAGCGGGGCAATTACTACGAGCAGTACTTC. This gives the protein CASSTKERGNYYEQYF.